This record concerns one TCR beta chain sequence. The antigen remains undetermined. This record comes from a study of T cell responses to AZD1222 COVID-19 vaccine. Study at large: Second-dose intervals near 4 or 12 weeks were combined.

Study-wide findings and caveats: Clonal diversity was possibly underestimated; the donors were predominantly white British and more often female. CD4 TCRs associated with vaccination spanned spike, dominating at 160-218 and 743-854.

Method: immunoSEQ multiplex PCR; TCRdb's copy keeps in-frame clones and lacks some. The sample holds 95,000 to 100,000 clones; about 86% are singletons and the top ten take roughly 1.4%. With V trimmed by 6 bases and J by 5 bases, 12 bases remained unmatched. The CDR3 consists of 16 residues. Germline V CDR1 and CDR2: LNHDA, SQIVND (reference sequence). This TCR derives from an adult in good health. V is TRBV19 and J is TRBJ2-1; 8 bases map to TRBD2. Specimen: peripheral blood, collected on day 0 of AZD1222 vaccination. In DNA, the CDR3 is TGTGCCAGTAGCCTCCCCTCCGGACTAGCCAACAATGAGCAGTTCTTC. It translates to CASSLPSGLANNEQFF.